One and the same sample provided the 8 T cell receptor beta chains below, sequenced in a study of blood T cell repertoires in COVID-19. The assay was immunoSEQ multiplex PCR, and TCRdb's table has in-frame clones only and misses some. The sample carries about 150,000 clones, about 85% recorded once. Sequenced material: peripheral blood. The receptor source for this set is a woman aged 60-75 years with COVID-19, enrolled during active disease.

This clone was seen a single time. This chain connects TRBV18 to TRBJ1-2; D is uncertain. Trimming stripped 5 bases from V and 0 bases from J, with 10 bases between. The CDR3 is 14 residues long. Germline values: CDR1 KGHSH, CDR2 LQKENI. CDR3 sequence (DNA): TGTGCCAGCTCATTGACAAAGCCTAACTATGGCTACACCTTC. It encodes CASSLTKPNYGYTF.

The chain uses TRBV10-1 and TRBJ2-5; 9 bases are a match to TRBD1. CDR1 and CDR2 (germline): WNHNN, SYGVQD (reference sequence). Germline trimming cut 5 bases from V and 6 bases from J; bases unmatched to any gene: 7. The CDR3 has 14 amino acids. CDR3 sequence: CASSPGQGVKTQYF. CDR3 nucleotides: TGCGCCAGCAGTCCGGGACAGGGCGTGAAGACCCAGTACTTC.

The V and J genes are TRBV5-5 and TRBJ1-2; D might be TRBD1 (5 bases). Germline CDR1 reads SGHKS; CDR2 reads YYEKEE (reference sequence). Trimming cost V 2 bases and J 5 bases, with 16 bases left between them. This CDR3 is built from 15 residues. The CDR3 DNA reads as TGTGCCAGCAGCTTAGGTGCAGGGAAAGGATATGGCTACACCTTC. Translation: CASSLGAGKGYGYTF.

The V call is TRBV5-8, the J call TRBJ1-5; D not certain. Trimming stripped 2 bases from V and 0 bases from J, with 9 bases between. CDR1 SGHTS and CDR2 YDEGEE come from the germline V gene. The CDR3 is 15 amino acids. The chain's CDR3 is CASSFDRSSNQPQHF. The CDR3 DNA sequence: TGTGCCAGCAGCTTCGACCGGAGTAGCAATCAGCCCCAGCATTTT. Full variable domain (missing parts from reference TRBV5-8 and TRBJ1-5): EAGVTQSPTHLIKTRGQQATLRCSPISGHTSVYWYQQALGLGLQFLLWYDEGEERNRGNFPPRFSGRQFPNYSSELNVNALELEDSALYLCASSFDRSSNQPQHFGDGTRLSIL.

The rearrangement uses TRBV5-8 and TRBJ2-3, with TRBD1 matching 7 bases. The CDR3 consists of 14 residues. Germline CDR1 SGHTS, CDR2 YDEGEE. V shed 3 bases, J shed 6 bases, and the junction held 7 bases outside the gene matches. This CDR3 reads CASSYRGSSDTQYF. DNA of the CDR3: TGTGCCAGCAGCTACAGGGGTTCATCGGATACGCAGTATTTT.

In this sample, this clone turned up a few times. This chain connects TRBV6-5 to TRBJ1-2; TRBD1 agrees at 7 bases. The CDR3 sequence is 14 residues long. V trimming: 3 bases; J trimming: 4 bases; junction bases outside the gene matches: 5. Germline V gives CDR1 MNHEY, CDR2 SVGAGI. CDR3 DNA: TGTGCCAGCAGTTATGACAGGGCCCCCTATGGCTACACCTTC. Translation: CASSYDRAPYGYTF.

The chain carries TRBV30 and TRBJ1-6; 10 nucleotides align to TRBD1. Germline V gives CDR1 GTSNPN, CDR2 SVGIG (reference sequence). V shed 4 bases and J 6 bases; nucleotides not matched to a gene: 6. CDR3 length: 15 amino acids. The CDR3 reads CAWTPGQGVNSPLHF. CDR3 sequence (DNA): TGTGCCTGGACCCCTGGACAGGGGGTTAATTCACCCCTCCACTTT. Complete variable domain (other parts from reference TRBV30 and TRBJ1-6): SQTIHQWPATLVQPVGSPLSLECTVEGTSNPNLYWYRQAAGRGLQLLFYSVGIGQISSEVPQNLSASRPQDRQFILSSKKLLLSDSGFYLCAWTPGQGVNSPLHFGNGTRLTVT.

J is TRBJ1-5 and V is TRBV7-8, with 9 bases lining up with TRBD1. Losses at the gene ends were 2 bases for V and 0 bases for J; bases not matched to a gene: 8. Germline V CDR1 and CDR2: SGHVS, FQNEAQ. The CDR3 loop spans 18 amino acids. The CDR3 spells CASSLRDRDSVSNQPQHF. The DNA of the CDR3 is TGTGCCAGCAGCTTAAGGGACAGGGACTCTGTTAGCAATCAGCCCCAGCATTTT.